This entry concerns a single T cell receptor (beta chain). This specimen belongs to a study of OX40 agonist ivuxolimab in advanced cancers. The data were produced by immunoSEQ multiplex PCR, yet TCRdb's version contains in-frame clones alone and is incomplete. This sample yields about 60,000 clones, of which approximately 80% are seen a single time; 0.7% belongs to the top ten. Germline assignment: CDR1 KGHSH and CDR2 LQKENI. Trimming shortened V by 3 bases and J by 8 bases, and 16 bases separated the two germline ends. There are 14 residues in the CDR3. This chain joins TRBV18 and TRBJ1-2, with D perhaps matching TRBD1 (5 bases). This clonotype was obtained from an adult with an advanced solid tumor such as melanoma, head and neck, liver or kidney cancer. This sample comprised CD4+ or CD8+ T cells sorted from blood, obtained in a trial of the OX40 agonist ivuxolimab. DNA for the CDR3: TGTGCCAGCTCACCGCCAGGGTATATTCAGGGCTACACCTTC. Its protein is CASSPPGYIQGYTF.